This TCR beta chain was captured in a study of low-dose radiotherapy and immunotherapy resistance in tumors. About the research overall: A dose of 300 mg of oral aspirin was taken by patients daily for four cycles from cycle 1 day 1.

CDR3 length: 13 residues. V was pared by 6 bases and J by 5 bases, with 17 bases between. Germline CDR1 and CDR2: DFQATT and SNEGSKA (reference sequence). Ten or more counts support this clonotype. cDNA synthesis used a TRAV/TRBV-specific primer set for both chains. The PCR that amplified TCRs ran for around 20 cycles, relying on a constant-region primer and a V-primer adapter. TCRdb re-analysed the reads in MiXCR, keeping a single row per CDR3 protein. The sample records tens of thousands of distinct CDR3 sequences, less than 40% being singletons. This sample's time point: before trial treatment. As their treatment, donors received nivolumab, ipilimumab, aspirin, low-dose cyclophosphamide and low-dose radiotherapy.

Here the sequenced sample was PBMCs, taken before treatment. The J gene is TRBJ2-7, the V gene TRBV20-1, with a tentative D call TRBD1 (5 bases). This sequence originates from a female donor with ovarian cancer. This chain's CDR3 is CSASTQGVDEQYF. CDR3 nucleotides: TGCAGTGCATCGACCCAGGGTGTGGACGAGCAGTACTTC.